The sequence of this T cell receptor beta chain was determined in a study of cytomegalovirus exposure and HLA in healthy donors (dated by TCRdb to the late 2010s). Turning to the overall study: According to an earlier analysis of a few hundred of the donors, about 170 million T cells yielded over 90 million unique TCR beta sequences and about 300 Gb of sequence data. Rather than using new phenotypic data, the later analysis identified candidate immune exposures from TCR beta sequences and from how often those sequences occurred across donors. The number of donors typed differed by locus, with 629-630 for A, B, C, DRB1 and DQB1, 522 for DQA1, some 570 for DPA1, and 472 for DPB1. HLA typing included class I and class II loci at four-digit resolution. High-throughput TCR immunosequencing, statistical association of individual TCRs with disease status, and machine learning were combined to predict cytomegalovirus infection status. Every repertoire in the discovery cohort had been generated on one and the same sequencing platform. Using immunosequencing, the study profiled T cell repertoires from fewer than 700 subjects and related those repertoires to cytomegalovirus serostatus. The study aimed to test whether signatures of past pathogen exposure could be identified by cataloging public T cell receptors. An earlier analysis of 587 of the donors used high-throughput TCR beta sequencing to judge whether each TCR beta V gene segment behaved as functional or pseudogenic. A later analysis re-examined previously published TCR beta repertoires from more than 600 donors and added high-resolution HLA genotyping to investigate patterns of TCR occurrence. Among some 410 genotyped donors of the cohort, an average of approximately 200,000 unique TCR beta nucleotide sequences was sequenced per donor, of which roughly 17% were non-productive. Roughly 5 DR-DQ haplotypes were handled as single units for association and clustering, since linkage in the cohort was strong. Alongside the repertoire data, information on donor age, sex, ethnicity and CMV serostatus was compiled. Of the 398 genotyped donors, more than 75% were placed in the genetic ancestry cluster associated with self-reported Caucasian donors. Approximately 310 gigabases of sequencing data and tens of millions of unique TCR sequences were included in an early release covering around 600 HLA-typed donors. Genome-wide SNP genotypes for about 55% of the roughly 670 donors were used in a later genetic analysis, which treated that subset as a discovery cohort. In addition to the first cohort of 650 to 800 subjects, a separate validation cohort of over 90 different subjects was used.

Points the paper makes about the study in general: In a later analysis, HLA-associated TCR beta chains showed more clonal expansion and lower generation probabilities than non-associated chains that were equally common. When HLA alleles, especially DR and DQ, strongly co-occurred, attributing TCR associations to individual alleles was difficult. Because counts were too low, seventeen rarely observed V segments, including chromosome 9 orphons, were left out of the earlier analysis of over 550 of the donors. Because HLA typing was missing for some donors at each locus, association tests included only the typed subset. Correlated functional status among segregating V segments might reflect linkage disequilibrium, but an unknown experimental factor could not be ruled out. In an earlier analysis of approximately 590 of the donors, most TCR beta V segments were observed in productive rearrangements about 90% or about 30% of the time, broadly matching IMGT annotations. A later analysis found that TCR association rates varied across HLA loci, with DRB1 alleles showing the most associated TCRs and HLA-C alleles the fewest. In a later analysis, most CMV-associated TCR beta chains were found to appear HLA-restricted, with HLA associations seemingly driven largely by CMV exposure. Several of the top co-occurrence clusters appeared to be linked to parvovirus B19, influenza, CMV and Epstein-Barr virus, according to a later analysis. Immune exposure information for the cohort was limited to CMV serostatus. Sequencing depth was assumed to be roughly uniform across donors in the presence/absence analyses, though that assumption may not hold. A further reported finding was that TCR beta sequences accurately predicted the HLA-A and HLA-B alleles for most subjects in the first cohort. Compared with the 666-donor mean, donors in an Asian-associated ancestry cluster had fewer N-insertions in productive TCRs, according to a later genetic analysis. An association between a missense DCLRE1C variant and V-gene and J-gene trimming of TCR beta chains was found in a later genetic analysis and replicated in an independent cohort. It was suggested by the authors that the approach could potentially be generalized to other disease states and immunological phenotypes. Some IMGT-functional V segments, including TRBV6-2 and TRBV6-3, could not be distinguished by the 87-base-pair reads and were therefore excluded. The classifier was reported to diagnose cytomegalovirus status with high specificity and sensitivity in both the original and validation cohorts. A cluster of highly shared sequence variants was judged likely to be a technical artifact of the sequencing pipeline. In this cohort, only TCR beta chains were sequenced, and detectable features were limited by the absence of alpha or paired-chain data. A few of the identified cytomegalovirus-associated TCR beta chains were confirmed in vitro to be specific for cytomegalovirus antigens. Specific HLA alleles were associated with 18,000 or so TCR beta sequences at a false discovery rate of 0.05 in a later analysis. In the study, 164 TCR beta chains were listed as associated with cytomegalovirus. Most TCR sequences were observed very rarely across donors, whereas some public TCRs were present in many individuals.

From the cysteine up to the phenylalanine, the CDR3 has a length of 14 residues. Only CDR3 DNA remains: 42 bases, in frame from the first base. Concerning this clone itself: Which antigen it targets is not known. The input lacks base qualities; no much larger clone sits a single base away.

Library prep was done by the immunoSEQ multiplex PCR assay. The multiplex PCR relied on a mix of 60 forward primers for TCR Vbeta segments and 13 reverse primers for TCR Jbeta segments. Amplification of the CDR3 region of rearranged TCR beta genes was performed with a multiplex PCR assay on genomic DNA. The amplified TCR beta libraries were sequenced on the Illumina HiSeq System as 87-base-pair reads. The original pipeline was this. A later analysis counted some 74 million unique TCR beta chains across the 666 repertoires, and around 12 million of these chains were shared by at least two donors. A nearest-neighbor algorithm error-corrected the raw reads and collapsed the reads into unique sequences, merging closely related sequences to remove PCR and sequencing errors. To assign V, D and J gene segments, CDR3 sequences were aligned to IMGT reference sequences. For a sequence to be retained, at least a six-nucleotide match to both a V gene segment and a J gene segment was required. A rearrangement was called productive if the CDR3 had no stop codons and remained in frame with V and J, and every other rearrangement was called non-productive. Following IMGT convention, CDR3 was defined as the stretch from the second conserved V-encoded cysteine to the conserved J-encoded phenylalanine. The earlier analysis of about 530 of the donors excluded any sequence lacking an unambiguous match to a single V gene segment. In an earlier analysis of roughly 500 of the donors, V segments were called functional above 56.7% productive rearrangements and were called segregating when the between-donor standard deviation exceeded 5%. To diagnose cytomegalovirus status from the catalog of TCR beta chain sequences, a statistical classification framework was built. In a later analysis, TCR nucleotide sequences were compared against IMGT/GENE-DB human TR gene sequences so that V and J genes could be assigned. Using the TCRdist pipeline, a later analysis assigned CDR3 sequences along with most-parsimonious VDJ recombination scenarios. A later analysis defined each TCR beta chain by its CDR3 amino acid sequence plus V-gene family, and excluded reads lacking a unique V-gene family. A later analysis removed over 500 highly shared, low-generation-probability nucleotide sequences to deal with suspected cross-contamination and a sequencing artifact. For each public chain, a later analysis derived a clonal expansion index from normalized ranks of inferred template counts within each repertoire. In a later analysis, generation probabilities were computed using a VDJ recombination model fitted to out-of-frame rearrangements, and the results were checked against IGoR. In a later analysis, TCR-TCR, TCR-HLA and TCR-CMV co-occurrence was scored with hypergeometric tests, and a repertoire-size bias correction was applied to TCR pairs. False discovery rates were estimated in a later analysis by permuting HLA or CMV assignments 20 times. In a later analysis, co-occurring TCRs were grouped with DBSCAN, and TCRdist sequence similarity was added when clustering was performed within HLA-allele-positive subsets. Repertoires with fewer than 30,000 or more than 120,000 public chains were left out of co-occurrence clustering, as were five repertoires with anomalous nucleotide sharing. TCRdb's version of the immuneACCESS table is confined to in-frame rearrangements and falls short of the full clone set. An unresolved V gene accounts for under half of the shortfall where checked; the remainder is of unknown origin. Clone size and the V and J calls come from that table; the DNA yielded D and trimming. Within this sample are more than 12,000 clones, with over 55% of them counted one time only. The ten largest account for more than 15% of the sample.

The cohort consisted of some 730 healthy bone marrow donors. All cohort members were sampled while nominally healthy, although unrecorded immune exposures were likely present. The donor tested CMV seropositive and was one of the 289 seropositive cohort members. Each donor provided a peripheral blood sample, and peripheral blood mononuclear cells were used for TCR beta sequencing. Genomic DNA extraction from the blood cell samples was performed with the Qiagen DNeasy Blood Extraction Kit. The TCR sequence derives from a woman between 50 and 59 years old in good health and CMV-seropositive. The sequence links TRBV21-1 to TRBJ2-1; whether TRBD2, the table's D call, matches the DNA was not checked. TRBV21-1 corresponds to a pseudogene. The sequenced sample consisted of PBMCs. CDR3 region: CASVTSPGRNEQFF. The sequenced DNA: TGTGCCAGCGTGACTAGCCCGGGTCGGAATGAGCAGTTCTTC.